These 18 T cell receptor beta chains came from one sample sequenced in a study of blood T cell repertoires in COVID-19. Repertoires were generated with immunoSEQ multiplex PCR, while TCRdb's copy carries only in-frame clones and drops some. The repertoire holds over 350,000 clones, with approximately 90% as singletons. The sequencing input was peripheral blood. These receptors were obtained from a woman between 25 and 40 years old with active or convalescent COVID-19.

This clone came up once. The chain couples TRBV19 to TRBJ2-7; D call uncertain. This CDR3 region has 12 residues. CDR1 is LNHDA and CDR2 is SQIVND in the germline V gene (reference sequence). V was cut by 9 bases and J by 0 bases, with 9 bases left in between. CDR3 loop: CASRGVSYEQYF. The CDR3 nucleotides read TGTGCCAGCCGCGGAGTCTCCTACGAGCAGTACTTC. Full variable domain (remainder filled in from reference TRBV19 and TRBJ2-7): DGGITQSPKYLFRKEGQNVTLSCEQNLNHDAMYWYRQDPGQGLRLIYYSQIVNDFQKGDIAEGYSVSREKKESFPLTVTSAQKNPTAFYLCASRGVSYEQYFGPGTRLTVT.

Remarks on this clone: The same CDR3 can be traced to other DNA sequences in this sample. This chain connects TRBV11-3 to TRBJ2-1; weak D call: TRBD2 (6 bases). Germline assignment: CDR1 SGHNT and CDR2 YENEEA. The CDR3 sequence is 16 residues long. V lost 5 bases and J 0 bases, leaving 14 bases between the germline ends. The CDR3 bases are TGTGCCAGCAGCCGGGGAGGATCGAGCTCCTACAATGAGCAGTTCTTC. Protein sequence: CASSRGGSSSYNEQFF.

The chain employs TRBV5-1 and TRBJ1-1; D is uncertain. The germline V and J ends were trimmed by 1 base and 2 bases, with 3 bases remaining between them. In germline, CDR1 is SGHRS, CDR2 YFSETQ. The CDR3 has 12 amino acids. The CDR3 reads CASSLLNTEAFF. Here the CDR3 DNA reads TGCGCCAGCAGCTTGCTAAACACTGAAGCTTTCTTT.

This clone was seen at least ten times. The rearrangement uses TRBV19 and TRBJ1-5; a possible D gene is TRBD1 (5 bases). From germline, CDR1 is LNHDA and CDR2 SQIVND (reference sequence). The CDR3 is 16 residues long. V lost 3 bases and J lost 4, with 16 bases in between. Here the CDR3 reads CASSIGRTRMNQPQHF. CDR3 nucleotides: TGTGCCAGTAGTATCGGGAGGACAAGGATGAATCAGCCCCAGCATTTT.

This chain joins TRBV6-5 and TRBJ1-1, with a tentative D call TRBD1 (5 bases). Germline V gene lookup returns CDR1 MNHEY and CDR2 SVGAGI. V gave up 2 bases and J gave up 10 bases, with 14 bases separating them. CDR3 length: 13 residues. CDR3 sequence: CASSYQGFHGAFF. The CDR3 DNA reads TGTGCCAGCAGTTACCAGGGTTTCCATGGAGCTTTCTTT.

V and J are TRBV4-1 and TRBJ1-1; 8 bases are a match to TRBD1. The CDR3 is 15 residues long. J was trimmed by 1 base and V by 3 bases; bases with no gene match: 4. Per germline, CDR1 MGHRA and CDR2 YSYEKL. The CDR3: CASSQSDRGNTEAFF. CDR3 sequence (DNA): TGCGCCAGCAGCCAGTCTGACAGGGGGAACACTGAAGCTTTCTTT.

The chain uses TRBV6-5 and TRBJ2-5; D ambiguous. CDR1 and CDR2 from the germline V gene are MNHEY and SVGAGI. The CDR3 is 13 amino acids. The ends were cut back, 6 bases at V and 6 bases at J, with 14 bases in the middle. The CDR3: CASRRPPSQTQYF. Written as DNA, the CDR3 is TGTGCCAGCAGGCGTCCACCGTCTCAGACCCAGTACTTC.

V and J are TRBV19 and TRBJ2-7, with 7 bases identical to TRBD1. This CDR3 is built from 15 residues. Germline V gene sequence: CDR1 LNHDA, CDR2 SQIVND (reference sequence). V lost 4 bases and J lost 3; bases outside the gene matches: 9. CDR3 region: CASSRVGDRRYEQYF. In nucleotides, the CDR3 is TGTGCCAGTAGTAGGGTGGGGGACAGACGCTACGAGCAGTACTTC.

There are a few counts of this clone. The same CDR3 is also encoded by other DNA sequences in this sample. V usage is TRBV9 and J usage is TRBJ2-7; no definite D call. Trimming stripped 0 bases from V and 0 bases from J, with 7 bases between. The CDR3 loop spans 14 amino acids. Germline V gene lookup returns CDR1 SGDLS and CDR2 YYNGEE. The CDR3 nucleotides are TGTGCCAGCAGCGTAGTCCCTAGCTCCTACGAGCAGTACTTC. Its protein is CASSVVPSSYEQYF.

The rearrangement links TRBV12-5 to TRBJ1-3; no firm D call. Germline loops: CDR1 LGHNT, CDR2 FRNRAP. V was cut by 3 bases and J by 0 bases, with 9 bases left in between. The CDR3 loop spans 15 amino acids. The CDR3 here is CASGLSRSSGNTIYF. The CDR3 nucleotides read TGTGCTAGTGGTTTATCCAGGTCCTCTGGAAACACCATATATTTT.

The chain recombines TRBV18 with TRBJ1-6, with a weak D call TRBD1 (6 bases). V was pared by 0 bases and J by 7 bases, with 13 bases between. CDR1 is KGHSH and CDR2 is LQKENI in the germline V gene. The CDR3 runs 16 residues. CDR3 coding DNA: TGTGCCAGCTCACCACCCCCGGGACAAGTAAATTCACCCCTCCACTTT. Residues: CASSPPPGQVNSPLHF.

This sequence joins TRBV4-1 and TRBJ2-2; 14 positions match TRBD2. CDR3 length: 18 residues. J was trimmed by 4 bases and V by 3 bases; bases with no gene match: 7. The V gene's germline CDR1 is MGHRA and CDR2 YSYEKL. CDR3 DNA sequence: TGCGCCAGCAGCCAGACTAGCGGGGGGGCCGGAATCACCGGGGAGCTGTTTTTT. Protein: CASSQTSGGAGITGELFF.

V usage is TRBV4-1 and J usage is TRBJ2-2; 11 bases align to TRBD2. The CDR3 sequence is 19 residues long. With 0 bases clipped from V and 5 bases from J, the junction kept 11 bases outside the gene matches. CDR1 MGHRA and CDR2 YSYEKL come from the germline V gene. The CDR3 coding sequence is TGCGCCAGCAGCCAAGATGCGACTAGCGGGGTAATCGGGACCGGGGAGCTGTTTTTT. Amino acid sequence: CASSQDATSGVIGTGELFF.

The chain has TRBV3-1 (or the pseudogene TRBV3-2) and TRBJ2-1; D is undetermined. Germline loops: CDR1 LGHDT, CDR2 YNNKEL (reference sequence). The CDR3 spans 15 residues. Trimming left V 4 bases short and J 2 bases short, with 12 bases between. This CDR3 reads CASSPGPSPYNEQFF. CDR3 DNA sequence: TGTGCCAGCAGCCCCGGTCCTTCCCCCTACAATGAGCAGTTCTTC.

The rearrangement links TRBV3-1 (or the pseudogene TRBV3-2) to TRBJ2-1, with 11 bases lining up with TRBD2. V lost 5 bases and J lost 6; bases outside the gene matches: 9. This CDR3 contains 16 residues. Germline-derived CDR1 and CDR2 are LGHDT and YNNKEL (reference sequence). CDR3 region: CASSLNSGGAGNEQFF. Here the CDR3 DNA reads TGTGCCAGCAGCTTGAATAGCGGGGGGGCTGGCAATGAGCAGTTCTTC.

The V and J genes are TRBV6-5 and TRBJ2-3; 7 nucleotides align to TRBD2. The CDR3 is made up of 15 amino acids. The J segment lost 0 bases and the V segment lost 6 bases, leaving 6 bases of the junction unmatched. The germline V gene has CDR1 MNHEY and CDR2 SVGAGI. CDR3: CASRAPSGSTDTQYF. CDR3 sequence (DNA): TGTGCCAGCAGGGCCCCTAGCGGAAGCACAGATACGCAGTATTTT.

The CDR3 sequence: CASSQVFSGRAVSYNEQFF. The CDR3 DNA sequence: TGCGCCAGCAGCCAAGTTTTTAGCGGGAGGGCCGTATCCTACAATGAGCAGTTCTTC. This chain uses TRBV4-1 with TRBJ2-1; 11 bases agree with TRBD2. V dropped 1 base and J dropped 1; count of bases not matched to a gene: 9. CDR3 length: 19 residues. Germline V gives CDR1 MGHRA, CDR2 YSYEKL.

J is TRBJ1-1 and V is TRBV7-2; possibly TRBD1 for D (6 bases). The CDR3 is made up of 17 amino acids. Germline lookup yields CDR1 SGHTA and CDR2 FQGNSA. Deletions cut 5 bases from V and 0 bases from J, with 19 bases between. CDR3 in amino acids: CASSTQRGGLMNTEAFF. As DNA, the CDR3 is TGTGCCAGCAGCACCCAGAGGGGGGGGCTCATGAACACTGAAGCTTTCTTT.